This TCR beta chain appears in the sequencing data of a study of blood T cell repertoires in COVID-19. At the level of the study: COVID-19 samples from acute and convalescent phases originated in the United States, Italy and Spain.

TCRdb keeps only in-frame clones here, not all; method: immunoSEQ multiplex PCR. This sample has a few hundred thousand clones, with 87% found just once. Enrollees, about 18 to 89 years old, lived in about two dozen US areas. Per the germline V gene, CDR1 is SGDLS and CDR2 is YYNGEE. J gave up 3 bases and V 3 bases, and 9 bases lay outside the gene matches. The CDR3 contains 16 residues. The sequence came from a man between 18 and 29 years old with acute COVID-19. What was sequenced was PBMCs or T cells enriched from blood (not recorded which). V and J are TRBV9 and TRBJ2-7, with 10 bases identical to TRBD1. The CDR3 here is CASSGGDRGRSYEQYF. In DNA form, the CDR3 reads TGTGCCAGCAGCGGAGGCGACAGGGGGCGAAGCTACGAGCAGTACTTC.